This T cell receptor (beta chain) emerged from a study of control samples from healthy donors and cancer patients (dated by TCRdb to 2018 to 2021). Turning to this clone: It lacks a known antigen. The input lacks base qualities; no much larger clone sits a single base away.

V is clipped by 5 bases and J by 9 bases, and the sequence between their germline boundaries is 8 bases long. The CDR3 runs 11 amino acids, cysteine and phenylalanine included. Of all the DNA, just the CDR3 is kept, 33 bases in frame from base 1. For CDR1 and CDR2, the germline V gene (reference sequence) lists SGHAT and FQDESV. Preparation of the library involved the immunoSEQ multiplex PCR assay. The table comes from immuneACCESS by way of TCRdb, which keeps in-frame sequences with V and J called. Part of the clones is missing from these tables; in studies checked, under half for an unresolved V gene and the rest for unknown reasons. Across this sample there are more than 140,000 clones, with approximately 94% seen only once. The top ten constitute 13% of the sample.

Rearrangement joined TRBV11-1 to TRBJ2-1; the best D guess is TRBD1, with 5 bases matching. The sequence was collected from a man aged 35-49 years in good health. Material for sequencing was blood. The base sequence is TGTGCCAGCAGCCGACAGCCTGAGCAGTTCTTC. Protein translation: CASSRQPEQFF.